These T cell receptor beta chains were read from a single sample in a study of cytomegalovirus exposure and HLA in healthy donors. Profiled with immunoSEQ multiplex PCR; TCRdb holds only in-frame clones, not every one. The sample consists of about 49,000 clones, 94% of them appearing once. Sample: PBMCs. The source is a woman aged 18-29 years in good health and CMV-seropositive. Both conserved end residues are part of each CDR3. The D gene is left open where the match is weak. Clone size is stated in some rows and not others, as once, few, many or a class when expanded.

D | length | size | J | V | CDR3 | DNA
- | 16 | - | TRBJ1-1 | TRBV7-6 | CASSPRPGGSQFQAFF | TGTGCCAGCAGCCCGAGACCGGGAGGATCTCAATTTCAAGCTTTCTTT
TRBD1 | 14 | - | TRBJ2-7 | TRBV5-1 | CASSDDRAPYEQYF | TGCGCCAGCAGCGACGACAGGGCCCCCTACGAGCAGTACTTC
TRBD1 | 16 | - | TRBJ1-2 | TRBV4-2 | CASSQDRAGGSSGYTF | TGTGCCAGCAGCCAAGACAGGGCAGGGGGTTCTTCTGGCTACACCTTC
TRBD1 | 18 | - | TRBJ2-7 | TRBV11-3 | CASSLEKDGTGDSYEQYF | TGTGCCAGCAGCTTAGAAAAGGACGGGACAGGGGATTCCTACGAGCAGTACTTC
TRBD1 | 17 | - | TRBJ1-1 | TRBV28 | CASSLSSVGRGRPEAFF | TGTGCCAGCAGTTTATCTTCCGTGGGCAGGGGGAGGCCTGAAGCTTTCTTT
- | 15 | - | TRBJ2-2 | TRBV7-9 | CASSAGFANTGELFF | TGTGCCAGCAGCGCGGGGTTCGCGAACACCGGGGAGCTGTTTTTT
- | 14 | - | TRBJ1-1 | TRBV5-1 | CASSLEAGNAEAFF | TGCGCCAGCAGCTTGGAAGCGGGGAACGCTGAAGCTTTCTTT
TRBD1 | 14 | once | TRBJ2-7 | TRBV5-5 | CASSFRDRGNEQYF | TGTGCCAGCAGCTTCCGGGACAGGGGCAACGAGCAGTACTTC
TRBD1 | 14 | once | TRBJ1-2 | TRBV6-1 | CASRLWSGGDGYTF | TGTGCCAGCAGGTTGTGGTCAGGGGGCGATGGCTACACCTTC
- | 18 | - | TRBJ1-4 | TRBV4-1 | CASSQDGGPGGVNEKLFF | TGCGCCAGCAGCCAAGATGGGGGGCCTGGGGGGGTAAATGAAAAACTGTTTTTT
- | 16 | - | TRBJ2-1 | TRBV9 | CASSVDRGDSYNEQFF | TGTGCCAGCAGCGTAGATCGGGGAGATTCCTACAATGAGCAGTTCTTC
TRBD1 | 14 | - | TRBJ1-5 | TRBV7-8 | CASSLDRGGQPQHF | TGTGCCAGCAGCTTAGACAGGGGAGGTCAGCCCCAGCATTTT
- | 14 | - | TRBJ1-4 | TRBV6-1 | CASSDGTQPKKLFF | TGTGCCAGCAGTGACGGGACACAACCGAAAAAACTGTTTTTT
TRBD2 | 15 | once | TRBJ2-7 | TRBV28 | CASSLATSGPYEQYF | TGTGCCAGCAGTTTGGCGACTAGCGGCCCTTACGAGCAGTACTTC
- | 15 | - | TRBJ2-7 | TRBV27 | CASSSQTRGMDEQYF | TGTGCCAGCAGTTCACAAACCAGGGGAATGGACGAGCAGTACTTC
- | 15 | once | TRBJ2-1 | TRBV6-1 | CASSEELPSNYEQFF | TGTGCCAGCAGTGAAGAATTGCCTAGCAACTATGAGCAGTTCTTC
TRBD2 | 17 | - | TRBJ2-1 | TRBV27 | CASSLYGTSGEYNEQFF | TGTGCCAGCAGTTTATACGGGACTAGCGGCGAATACAATGAGCAGTTCTTC
- | 15 | - | TRBJ2-1 | TRBV11-2 | CASSLEVVRNNEQFF | TGTGCCAGCAGCTTAGAGGTAGTGCGGAACAATGAGCAGTTCTTC
- | 15 | - | TRBJ1-2 | TRBV7-2 | CASSLRRGTNYGYTF | TGTGCCAGCAGCTTAAGGCGAGGAACTAACTATGGCTACACCTTC
TRBD1 | 15 | - | TRBJ1-5 | TRBV28 | CASSLRTGYNQPQHF | TGTGCCAGCAGTTTACGGACAGGGTACAATCAGCCCCAGCATTTT
TRBD2 | 15 | - | TRBJ2-1 | TRBV11-3 | CASSLGKREGDEQFF | TGTGCCAGCAGCTTAGGTAAGCGGGAGGGCGATGAGCAGTTCTTC
TRBD2 | 16 | - | TRBJ2-3 | TRBV5-6 | CASSPGLAGLTDTQYF | TGTGCCAGCAGCCCAGGACTAGCGGGGCTCACAGATACGCAGTATTTT